This T cell receptor beta chain emerged from a study of T cells after yellow fever vaccination. In making TCR cDNA, 5'RACE template switching added a universal primer site and UMIs to it. TCRdb processed the 5' RACE reads anew with MiXCR; each CDR3 protein has one entry. The profile shows more than 110,000 distinct CDR3 sequences, 5% to 8% of them singletons. In regard to this clonotype: Its antigen is unidentified. A much larger clone is a single base away; this may be a read error.

Overall study findings and caveats: The study re-detected most primary-vaccination clones after the booster (96% CD4, roughly 91% CD8). The secondary response showed a weaker magnitude and a faster peak, day 5 versus 15.

The CDR3 sequence is 15 residues long. Trimming cost V 4 bases and J 4 bases, with 16 bases left between them. The germline V gene encodes CDR1 SGHRS and CDR2 YFSETQ. The chain links TRBV5-1 to TRBJ2-3; TRBD2 might be the D (6 bases). The source was CD4+ T cells sorted from PBMCs, collected 10 days after the yellow fever booster vaccination. The sequence was collected from a young man who received the YFV17D yellow fever vaccine. In nucleotides, the CDR3 is TGCGCCAGCAGCCCGCCCGGCGGGATCCCAGATACGCAGTATTTT. Amino acids: CASSPPGGIPDTQYF. The whole variable domain, remainder taken from reference TRBV5-1 and TRBJ2-3, is KAGVTQTPRYLIKTRGQQVTLSCSPISGHRSVSWYQQTPGQGLQFLFEYFSETQRNKGNFPGRFSGRQFSNSRSEMNVSTLELGDSALYLCASSPPGGIPDTQYFGPGTRLTVL.